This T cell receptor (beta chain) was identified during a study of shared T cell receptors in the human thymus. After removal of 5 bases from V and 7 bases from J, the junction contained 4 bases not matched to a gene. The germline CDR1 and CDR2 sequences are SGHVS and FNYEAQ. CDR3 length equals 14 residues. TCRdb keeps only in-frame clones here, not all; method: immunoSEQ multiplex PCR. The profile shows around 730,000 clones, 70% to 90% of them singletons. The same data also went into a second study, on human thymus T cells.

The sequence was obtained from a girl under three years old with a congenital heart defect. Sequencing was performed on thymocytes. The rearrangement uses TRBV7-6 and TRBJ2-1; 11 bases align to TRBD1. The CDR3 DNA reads TGTGCCAGCAGCCCTGGACAGGGGGCAAATGAGCAGTTCTTC. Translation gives CASSPGQGANEQFF.